This T cell receptor (beta chain) derives from a study of OX40 agonist ivuxolimab in advanced cancers. Across the study: With ivuxolimab, an agonistic anti-OX40 (CD134) antibody, patients were treated. Earlier treatment with anti-PD-1, anti-PD-L1 or anti-CTLA-4 was permitted, and 30% to 40% had received some. The patients received ivuxolimab by intravenous route every 2 weeks at 0.01 to 10 mg/kg.

Findings of the study overall: Both CD4+ and CD8+ T cell populations in blood had undergone clonal expansion by week 6 at 0.1 to 3.0 mg/kg.

The germline gives CDR1 DFQATT, CDR2 SNEGSKA (reference sequence). V was pared by 0 bases and J by 8 bases, with 7 bases between. The CDR3 spans 11 residues. Clones were sequenced by immunoSEQ multiplex PCR, and TCRdb holds only the in-frame ones, with some missing. This table holds about 160,000 clones, roughly 92% found once. This clone was picked up one time. Its specificity is unknown. This sequence joins TRBV20-1 and TRBJ1-1; no firm D call. This sequence originates from an adult with an advanced solid tumor such as melanoma, head and neck, liver or kidney cancer. The starting material was CD4+ or CD8+ T cells sorted from blood, obtained in a trial of the OX40 agonist ivuxolimab. The CDR3 nucleotides read TGCAGTGCTAGAGATTATCCAGAAGCTTTCTTT. Encoded protein: CSARDYPEAFF.